The T cell receptor (beta chain) described here comes from a study of CD8 T cells in Susac syndrome. The germline CDR1 and CDR2 sequences are LNHDA and SQIVND (reference sequence). Trimming took 5 bases from V and 9 from J, leaving 14 bases between them. CDR3 length equals 13 residues. An input of roughly 0.5 to 1 ug of RNA was subjected to reverse transcription using random hexamers. Each CDR3 protein is one row after TCRdb ran MiXCR on the immunoSEQ multiplex PCR reads. In the table there are 180,000 or so distinct CDR3 sequences, 85% to 95% of which are singletons. The chain has TRBV19 and TRBJ2-1; no reliable D call. Sequencing was carried out using CD4+ T cells from PBMCs. The TCR was taken from a human donor in good health. The DNA for the CDR3 is TGTGCCAGTAGTCCCCTAGGCGTTGGTGAGCAGTTCTTC. It encodes CASSPLGVGEQFF.